These T cell receptor beta chains were read from a single sample in a study of T-cell reconstitution after alpha-beta-depleted transplantation in children. From the PCR reads, TCRdb called clonotypes with MiXCR, one entry per CDR3 protein. The sample has some 520,000 distinct CDR3 sequences; 30% to 35% are singletons. Specimen: PBMCs from the stem cell graft donor, collected from the stem cell graft. The origin of the receptors is a human donor who donated a stem cell graft to a child with aplastic anemia. CDR3s include the opening cysteine and the closing phenylalanine or tryptophan. Each record gives: J gene, D gene, V gene, CDR3 protein. D genes are given only for firm matches.

>TRBJ1-2|TRBD1|TRBV20-1
CSAPTGLGYTF
>TRBJ2-3|TRBD2|TRBV6-5
CASSYSMNGRTDTQYF
>TRBJ1-2|.|TRBV12-3/TRBV12-4
CASSMTGGYTF
>TRBJ1-6|.|TRBV18
CASSPLPPDSPLHF
>TRBJ1-2|.|TRBV19
CASSIDRGGHRGEANYGYTF
>TRBJ2-1|.|TRBV11-1
CATRGAFKGTYNEQFF
>TRBJ2-1|.|TRBV20-1
CSARERGGYNEQFF
>TRBJ2-3|TRBD2|TRBV20-1
CSGLAASTDTQYF
>TRBJ1-3|.|TRBV6-1
CASSETGSAGNTIYF
>TRBJ2-4|.|TRBV20-1
CSASLQKNIQYF
>TRBJ2-3|TRBD2|TRBV5-1
CASSLTSGSGDTQYF
>TRBJ1-4|.|TRBV5-1
CASSRALRGGTNEKLFF
>TRBJ2-5|TRBD2|TRBV29-1
CSVDVKRGRETQYF
>TRBJ2-7|.|TRBV7-2
CASSSRDASYEQYF
>TRBJ1-2|TRBD1|TRBV29-1
CSVAPGQGAGGYTF
>TRBJ1-2|TRBD1|TRBV5-6
CASSFASGQSLCTF